This note documents a single TCR beta chain sequence. Profiled with immunoSEQ multiplex PCR; TCRdb holds only in-frame clones, not every one. The sample has about 400,000 clones; 85% to 95% are singletons. The sample belongs to a study of shared T cell receptors in the human thymus. With 4 bases clipped from V and 3 bases from J, the junction kept 15 bases outside the gene matches. This CDR3 is built from 20 residues. Germline lookup yields CDR1 LGHNA and CDR2 YSLEER. The origin of this receptor is a human donor. V usage is TRBV4-3 and J usage is TRBJ2-3, with 14 bases identical to TRBD2. Source material: thymocytes. The CDR3 is CASSRIPFPGLAGATDTQYF. The DNA of the CDR3 is TGCGCCAGCAGCCGAATTCCCTTCCCGGGACTAGCGGGAGCAACAGATACGCAGTATTTT.